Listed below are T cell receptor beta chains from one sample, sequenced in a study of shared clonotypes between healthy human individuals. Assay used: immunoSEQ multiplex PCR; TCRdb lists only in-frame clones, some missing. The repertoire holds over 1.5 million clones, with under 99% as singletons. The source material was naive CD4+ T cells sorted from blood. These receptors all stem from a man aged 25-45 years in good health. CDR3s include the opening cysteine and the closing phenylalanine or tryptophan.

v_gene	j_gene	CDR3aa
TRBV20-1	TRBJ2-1	CSARVYNEQFF
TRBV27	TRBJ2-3	CASSSGRAAADTQYF
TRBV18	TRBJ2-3	CASSPIEIANYDPDTQYF
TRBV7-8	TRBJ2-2	CASSQIQSTGELFF
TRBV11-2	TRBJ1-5	CASSLDRRVQPQHF
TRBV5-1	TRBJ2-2	CASSWPDLTGELFF
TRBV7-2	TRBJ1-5	CASSLVRERSNQPQHF
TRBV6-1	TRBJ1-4	CAIPPGNEKLFF
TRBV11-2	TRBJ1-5	CASSSQGFGNQPQHF
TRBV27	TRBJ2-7	CASSLSDSYEQYF
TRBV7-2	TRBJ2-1	CASSLSAREQFF
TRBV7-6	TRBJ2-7	CASSLASRTYEQYF
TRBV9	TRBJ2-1	CASSVAGGSIYNEQFF
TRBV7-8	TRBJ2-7	CASSSTVSSYEQYF
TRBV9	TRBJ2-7	CASSSRGFPNEQYF
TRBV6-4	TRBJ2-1	CASSDLAGVDYNEQFF
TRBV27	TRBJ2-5	CASSFDRQETQYF
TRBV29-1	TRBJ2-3	CSVVRATDTQYF
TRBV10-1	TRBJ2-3	CASSEGLGADTQYF
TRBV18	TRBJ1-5	CASSPQGGNQPQHF
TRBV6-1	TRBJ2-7	CASSEATRGYEQYF
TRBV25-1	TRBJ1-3	CASSTGNTIYF
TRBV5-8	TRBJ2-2	CASSRTGAIGELFF
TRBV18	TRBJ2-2	CASSPPAGLGTGELFF
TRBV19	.	CASRRSGGYLTEQYF
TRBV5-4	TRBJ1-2	CASSSMLDTVDPLDTF
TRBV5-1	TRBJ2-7	CASSWGQGAFEQYF
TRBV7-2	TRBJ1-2	CASSFLDRVGGYTF
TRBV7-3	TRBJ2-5	CASSSVAEETQYF
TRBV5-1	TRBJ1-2	CASSLAPQTNYGYTF
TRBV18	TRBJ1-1	CASSPSSELEAFF
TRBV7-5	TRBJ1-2	CARSFSPLNYGYTF
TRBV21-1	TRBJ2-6	CASRKKNIWVSGANVLTF
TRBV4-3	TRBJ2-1	CASRQLGSGFEQFF
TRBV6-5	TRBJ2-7	CASSYRGQGYEQYF
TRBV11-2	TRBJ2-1	CASSLRQGSYNEQFF
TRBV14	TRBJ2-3	CASSPSSRTDTQYF
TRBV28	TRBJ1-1	CASSTSYSLIEAFF
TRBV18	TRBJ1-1	CASSGQTNTEAFF
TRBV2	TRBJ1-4	CASKWVATPTNEKLFF
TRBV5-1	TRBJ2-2	CASGTSDTGELFF
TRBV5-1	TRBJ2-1	CASKPNKRELGDEQFF
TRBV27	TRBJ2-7	CASRRRPGLAGGSGVGEQYF
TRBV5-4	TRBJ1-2	CASSSSPGGGSNYGYTF
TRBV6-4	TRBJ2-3	CASTFSAGSTDTQYF
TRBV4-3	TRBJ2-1	CASSQDPGLSDEQFF
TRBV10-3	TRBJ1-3	CAISEGRLSDTIYF
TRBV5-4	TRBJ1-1	CASSPANTEAFF
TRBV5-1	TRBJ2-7	CASRPGTELYEQYF
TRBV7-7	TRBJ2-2	CASSLALRLSNTGELFF
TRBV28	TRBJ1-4	CASSLQGGSSKKLFF
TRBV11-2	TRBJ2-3	CASSLGIRAPQPRGYTQYF
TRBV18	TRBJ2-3	CASSDLVVDTQYF
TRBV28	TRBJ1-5	CASSLLGNQPQHF
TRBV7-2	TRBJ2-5	CASSSGLALGTQYF
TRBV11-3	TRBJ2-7	CASSLEGSHEQYF
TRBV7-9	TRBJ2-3	CASSPRPVSTQYF
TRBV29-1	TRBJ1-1	CSVENRVADTEAFF